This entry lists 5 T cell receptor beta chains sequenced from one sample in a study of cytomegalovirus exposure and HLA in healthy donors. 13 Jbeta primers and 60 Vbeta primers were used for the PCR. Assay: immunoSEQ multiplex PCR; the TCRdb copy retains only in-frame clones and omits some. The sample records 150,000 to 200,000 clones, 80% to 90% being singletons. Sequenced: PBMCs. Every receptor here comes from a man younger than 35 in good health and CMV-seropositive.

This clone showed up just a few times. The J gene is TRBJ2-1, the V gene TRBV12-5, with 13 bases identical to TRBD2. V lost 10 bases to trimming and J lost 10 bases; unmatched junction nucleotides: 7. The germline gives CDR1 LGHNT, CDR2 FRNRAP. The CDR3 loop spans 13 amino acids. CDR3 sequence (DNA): TGTGCTACTGGACTAGCGGGGGCACGGGAGCAGTTCTTC. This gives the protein CATGLAGAREQFF.

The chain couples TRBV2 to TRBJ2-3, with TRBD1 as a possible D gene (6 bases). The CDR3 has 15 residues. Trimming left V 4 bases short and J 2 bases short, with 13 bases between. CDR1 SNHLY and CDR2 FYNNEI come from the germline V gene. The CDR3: CASSGGQGPTDTQYF. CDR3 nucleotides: TGTGCCAGCAGTGGGGGGCAGGGACCCACAGATACGCAGTATTTT.

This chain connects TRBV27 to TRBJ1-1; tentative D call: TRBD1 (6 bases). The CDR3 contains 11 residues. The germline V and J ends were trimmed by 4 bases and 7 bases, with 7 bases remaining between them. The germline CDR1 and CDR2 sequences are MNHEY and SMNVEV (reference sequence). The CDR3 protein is CASSSDSEAFF. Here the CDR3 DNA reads TGTGCCAGCAGTTCGGACAGTGAAGCTTTCTTT.

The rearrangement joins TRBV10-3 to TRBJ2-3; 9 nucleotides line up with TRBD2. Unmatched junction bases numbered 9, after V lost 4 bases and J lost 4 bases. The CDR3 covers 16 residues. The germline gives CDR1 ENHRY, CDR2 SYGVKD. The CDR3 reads CAISVEGGGAPDTQYF. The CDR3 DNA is TGTGCCATCAGTGTTGAAGGCGGGGGGGCCCCAGATACGCAGTATTTT.

This CDR3 reads CASRASGTPGQYF. DNA for the CDR3: TGTGCCAGCAGGGCCTCCGGGACACCCGGGCAGTACTTC. The chain recombines TRBV2 with TRBJ2-7; tentative D call: TRBD1 (6 bases). The V end was cut by 6 bases, the J end by 9 bases, with 18 bases between. Germline CDR1 and CDR2: SNHLY and FYNNEI. The CDR3 covers 13 residues.